The clone carrying this TCR beta chain was observed many times. Antigen specificity is unknown. Unique molecular identifiers were used in preparing the TCRbeta library. TCRdb reanalysed the PCR reads using MiXCR and keeps one entry per CDR3 protein. The repertoire has hundreds of thousands of distinct CDR3 sequences, around 23% of them found once; the top ten carry approximately 14%. The data stem from a study of T-cell reconstitution after alpha-beta-depleted transplantation in children. Study-level results: At the one-year point after transplant, T-cell counts and TCRbeta diversity were found to come mostly from T cells that had been newly produced. Day-60 TCRbeta diversity that was high in some patients was derived from surviving recipient T cells and thymic progenitors.

This sequence was found in a boy in the first two years of life who had a stem cell transplant for acute myeloid leukemia, so the T cells may come from the graft donor. The source was PBMCs, mostly from graft donor cells, collected 360 days after TCRalphabeta/CD19-depleted stem cell transplant.

The CDR3 DNA sequence: TGTGCCAGCAGTGGACGGACAGGCCTTGGGGGGACCCAGTACTTC. Translated: CASSGRTGLGGTQYF. This chain connects TRBV25-1 to TRBJ2-5, with 7 bases lining up with TRBD1. Germline values: CDR1 MGHDK, CDR2 SYGVNS. The CDR3 spans 15 residues. The J segment lost 7 bases and the V segment lost 4 bases, leaving 12 bases of the junction unmatched.